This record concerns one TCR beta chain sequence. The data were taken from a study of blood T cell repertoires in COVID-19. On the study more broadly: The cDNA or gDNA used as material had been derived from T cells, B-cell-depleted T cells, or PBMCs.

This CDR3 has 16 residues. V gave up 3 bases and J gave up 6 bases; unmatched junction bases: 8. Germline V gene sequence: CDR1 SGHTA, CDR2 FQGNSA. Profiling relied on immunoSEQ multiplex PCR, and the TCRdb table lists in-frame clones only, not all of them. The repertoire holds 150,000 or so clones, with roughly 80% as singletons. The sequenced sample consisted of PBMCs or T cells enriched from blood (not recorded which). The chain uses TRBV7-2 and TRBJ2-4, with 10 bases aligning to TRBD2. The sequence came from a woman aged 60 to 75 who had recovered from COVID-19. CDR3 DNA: TGTGCCAGCAGCTTCATCAGCGGGGGGGCTGGAAACATTCAGTACTTC. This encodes CASSFISGGAGNIQYF. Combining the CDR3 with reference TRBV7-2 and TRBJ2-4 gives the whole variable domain GAGVSQSPSNKVTEKGKDVELRCDPISGHTALYWYRQSLGQGLEFLIYFQGNSAPDKSGLPSDRFSAERTGGSVSTLTIQRTQQEDSAVYLCASSFISGGAGNIQYFGAGTRLSVL.